This T cell receptor (beta chain) derives from a study of identical twins. A single record per CDR3 protein comes from TCRdb applying MiXCR to the 5' RACE reads. There are 650,000 to 750,000 distinct CDR3 sequences in the sample; less than 25% occur only once, and approximately 4.3% lies in the top ten. Germline V gene sequence: CDR1 KGHDR, CDR2 SFDVKD. V was clipped by 7 bases and J by 5 bases, with 8 bases between them. This CDR3 is built from 12 residues. This clonotype is labeled as medium-sized (0.01 to 0.1%). The same sample was also used in a study of T cells expressing NK-cell markers.

The TCR comes from a woman between 18 and 29 years old in good health. The sample consisted of PBMCs. The V gene is TRBV24-1, the J gene TRBJ2-1; D is unresolved. CDR3 DNA sequence: TGTGCCACCAGCTCTAGTAACAATGAGCAGTTCTTC. This sequence encodes CATSSSNNEQFF.